Each of the 28 T cell receptor beta chains below was sequenced from the same sample in a study of shared clonotypes between healthy human individuals. Clones were read by immunoSEQ multiplex PCR, and TCRdb kept only the in-frame ones, dropping some. The data hold about 770,000 clones, with approximately 72% observed a single time. Sequenced input: memory CD4+ T cells sorted from blood. The subset: CD45RA-negative fraction. These receptors were collected from a woman aged 25 to 45 in good health.

The V call is TRBV28, the J call TRBJ1-2, with D unresolved. Between the trimmed V and J ends, which lost 3 bases and 8 bases, there was a span of 13 bases. Per germline, CDR1 MDHEN and CDR2 SYDVKM. This CDR3 comprises 13 residues. Here the CDR3 DNA reads TGTGCCAGCAGTTTGTCTGGGTCTCGGGGCTACACCTTC. This translates into CASSLSGSRGYTF.

The CDR3 loop is CASSPGLNSNQPQHF. The CDR3 DNA reads TGTGCCAGCTCACCCGGACTGAATAGCAATCAGCCCCAGCATTTT. This chain links TRBV18 with TRBJ1-5; D not resolved. The V and J ends lost 3 bases and 0 bases respectively, with 9 bases between them. The CDR3 length is 15 residues. CDR1 is KGHSH, CDR2 LQKENI, per germline.

The chain has TRBV11-2 and TRBJ2-3; TRBD2 matches at 7 bases. This CDR3 contains 14 residues. V trimming: 3 bases; J trimming: 2 bases; junction bases outside the gene matches: 2. In germline, CDR1 is SGHAT, CDR2 FQNNGV. The CDR3 sequence is CASSFGRTTDTQYF. CDR3 DNA: TGTGCCAGCAGCTTCGGGAGGACCACAGATACGCAGTATTTT.

J is TRBJ2-3 and V is TRBV6-5, with D perhaps TRBD1 (5 bases). The CDR3 contains 14 residues. Germline CDR1 reads MNHEY; CDR2 reads SVGAGI. Trimming stripped 5 bases from V and 8 bases from J, with 17 bases between. The CDR3 spells CASSQRQGEFTQYF. DNA for the CDR3: TGTGCCAGCAGTCAGAGACAAGGGGAATTTACGCAGTATTTT.

This clone was counted once. The chain uses TRBV18 and TRBJ2-6; 9 bases match TRBD1. Germline CDR1 and CDR2: KGHSH and LQKENI. The length of the CDR3 is 18 residues. V shed 2 bases and J 2 bases; nucleotides not matched to a gene: 7. The CDR3 sequence is CASSPAGTGFAGANVLTF. Written as DNA, the CDR3 is TGTGCCAGCTCACCAGCAGGGACAGGGTTCGCTGGGGCCAACGTCCTGACTTTC.

The chain recombines TRBV29-1 with TRBJ2-5; 7 bases line up with TRBD2. Germline V gives CDR1 SQVTM, CDR2 ANQGSEA. The CDR3 is 14 residues long. With V trimmed by 0 bases and J by 4 bases, 5 bases remained unmatched. The DNA of the CDR3 is TGCAGCGTTGAAGATCTTCCGGGAGGAGAGACCCAGTACTTC. Amino acid sequence: CSVEDLPGGETQYF.

This chain joins TRBV7-3 and TRBJ2-5; D unclear. This CDR3 has 12 amino acids. From germline, CDR1 is SGHTA and CDR2 FQGTGA. Trimming took 4 bases from V and 7 from J, leaving 10 bases between them. Here the CDR3 reads CASSSIPGTQYF. DNA of the CDR3: TGTGCCAGCAGCTCGATCCCAGGGACCCAGTACTTC.

The chain uses TRBV6-1 and TRBJ2-7; 8 bases align to TRBD1. Trimming took 0 bases from V and 2 from J; bases not matched to a gene: 6. The CDR3 contains 16 residues. In germline, CDR1 is MNHNS, CDR2 SASEGT. In DNA form, the CDR3 reads TGTGCCAGCAGTGAAGCCCAGGGGGCGAAAACCTACGAGCAGTACTTC. Protein sequence: CASSEAQGAKTYEQYF.

The CDR3 sequence: CASSESNSGEETQYF. The CDR3 DNA sequence: TGTGCCAGCAGCGAATCTAATAGCGGGGAGGAGACCCAGTACTTC. The chain employs TRBV7-6 and TRBJ2-5; 8 bases line up with TRBD2. V lost 5 bases, J lost 5 bases, and 10 bases stayed unmatched. From germline, CDR1 is SGHVS and CDR2 FNYEAQ. The CDR3 loop spans 15 amino acids.

The rearrangement links TRBV6-4 to TRBJ2-7; TRBD2 aligns across 13 bases. CDR1 is MRHNA and CDR2 is SNTAGT in the germline V gene. The CDR3 has 16 amino acids. V dropped 0 bases and J dropped 6; count of bases not matched to a gene: 5. CDR3 loop: CASSDSGLAGFSEQYF. In nucleotides, the CDR3 is TGTGCCAGCAGTGACTCGGGACTAGCGGGATTTTCCGAGCAGTACTTC.

CDR3 in amino acids: CASRGRGTGELFF. The CDR3 DNA sequence: TGTGCCAGCAGAGGAAGGGGGACCGGGGAGCTGTTTTTT. The chain carries TRBV6-5 and TRBJ2-2; D might be TRBD1 (6 bases). V lost 6 bases, J lost 5 bases, and 10 bases lay in between. This CDR3 region has 13 residues. Germline V gene data show CDR1 as MNHEY and CDR2 as SVGAGI.

The chain joins TRBV19 to TRBJ2-2; TRBD1 is a possible D gene (6 bases). CDR3 length: 17 residues. V lost 1 base, J lost 2 bases, and 14 bases lay in between. Looked up from germline, CDR1 is LNHDA and CDR2 is SQIVND (reference sequence). DNA of the CDR3: TGTGCCAGTAGTATAGGCGGTCGGGACACAAACACCGGGGAGCTGTTTTTT. It specifies CASSIGGRDTNTGELFF.

This clone was found once. The CDR3 reads CASSPSGSEADTQYF. CDR3 nucleotides: TGTGCCAGCAGCCCGAGCGGGAGCGAGGCAGATACGCAGTATTTT. J is TRBJ2-3 and V is TRBV7-7; 8 nucleotides line up with TRBD2. The V gene's germline CDR1 is SSHAT and CDR2 FNYEAQ (reference sequence). The CDR3 length is 15 residues. After removal of 5 bases from V and 4 bases from J, the junction contained 8 bases not matched to a gene.

This clone was seen repeatedly, ten times or more. The sample carries other DNA sequences with the same CDR3. The V gene is TRBV4-1, the J gene TRBJ2-5, with TRBD2 matching 8 bases. The CDR3 covers 15 residues. Germline V gene lookup returns CDR1 MGHRA and CDR2 YSYEKL. V lost 1 base and J lost 4; bases outside the gene matches: 5. CDR3 loop: CASSQGPGGTETQYF. Written as DNA, the CDR3 is TGCGCCAGCAGCCAAGGCCCGGGAGGGACAGAGACCCAGTACTTC.

The J gene is TRBJ2-4, the V gene TRBV18; D unclear. The V end lost 7 bases, the J end lost 0 bases, and 7 bases lay between the germline ends. The CDR3 length is 13 residues. From germline, CDR1 is KGHSH and CDR2 LQKENI. CDR3 coding DNA: TGTGCCAGCTTAGGCCCAGCCAAAAACATTCAGTACTTC. It translates to CASLGPAKNIQYF.

This chain uses TRBV5-1 with TRBJ1-2; 8 nucleotides align to TRBD1. The CDR3 totals 15 residues. Germline V CDR1 and CDR2: SGHRS, YFSETQ. V dropped 3 bases and J dropped 2; count of bases not matched to a gene: 6. This CDR3 is CASSSGTGRNYGYTF. CDR3 nucleotide sequence: TGCGCCAGCAGCTCGGGGACAGGACGGAACTATGGCTACACCTTC.

This chain links TRBV6-4 with TRBJ2-3; the match to TRBD2 covers 8 bases. Per the germline V gene, CDR1 is MRHNA and CDR2 is SNTAGT. V lost 0 bases, J lost 0 bases, and 2 bases stayed unmatched. The CDR3 is 16 amino acids. The CDR3 loop reads CASSDSASGSTDTQYF. DNA for the CDR3: TGTGCCAGCAGTGACTCAGCTAGCGGGAGCACAGATACGCAGTATTTT.

This clone has just a few counts. The chain uses TRBV11-3 and TRBJ2-1; no firm D call. This CDR3 is built from 12 residues. Germline V lookup: CDR1 SGHNT, CDR2 YENEEA. V shed 5 bases and J shed 7 bases, with 9 bases lying between them. For the CDR3, the DNA is TGTGCCAGCAGCCGCACGGTGAATGAGCAGTTCTTC. Translation: CASSRTVNEQFF.

This rearrangement joins TRBV4-1 to TRBJ1-4, with D hard to call. Trimming pared 2 bases from V and 5 bases from J, leaving 9 bases between. This CDR3 comprises 14 residues. Germline loops: CDR1 MGHRA, CDR2 YSYEKL. CDR3 residues: CASSQYQSNEKLFF. CDR3 bases: TGCGCCAGCAGCCAATACCAGTCGAATGAAAAACTGTTTTTT.

This clone was picked up a small number of times. J is TRBJ2-1 and V is TRBV15; D ambiguous. This CDR3 is built from 13 residues. V lost 8 bases and J 6 bases, leaving 14 bases between the germline ends. Germline CDR1 reads LNHNV; CDR2 reads YYDKDF (reference sequence). The CDR3 loop is CATSQRTPNEQFF. In DNA form, the CDR3 reads TGTGCCACCTCCCAAAGGACCCCCAATGAGCAGTTCTTC.

The chain uses TRBV18 and TRBJ1-3, with 7 positions matching TRBD1. Germline loops: CDR1 KGHSH, CDR2 LQKENI. This CDR3 is built from 16 residues. V was clipped by 3 bases and J by 4 bases; unmatched bases: 9. CDR3 DNA sequence: TGTGCCAGCTCACCCAACCCGACAGGGACAGGAAACACCATATATTTT. Translated: CASSPNPTGTGNTIYF.

This chain joins TRBV28 and TRBJ2-1; possibly TRBD2 for D (6 bases). V lost 4 bases, J lost 10 bases, and 23 bases lay in between. CDR3 length: 16 amino acids. Germline V CDR1 and CDR2: MDHEN, SYDVKM. CDR3 nucleotide sequence: TGTGCCAGCAGTTACGGGAGAATCAAACGGTCGGGGGAGCAGTTCTTC. This encodes CASSYGRIKRSGEQFF.

This clone has only a few counts. The rearrangement joins TRBV15 to TRBJ1-4, with D unclear. CDR3 size: 13 residues. V was pared by 4 bases and J by 3 bases, with 6 bases between. CDR1 and CDR2 (germline): LNHNV, YYDKDF (reference sequence). The DNA for the CDR3 is TGTGCCACCAGCAACTGGGCTAATGAAAAACTGTTTTTT. This gives the protein CATSNWANEKLFF.

The chain recombines TRBV10-3 with TRBJ2-3; 12 bases align to TRBD2. The CDR3 is made up of 15 amino acids. Trimming removed 4 bases from V and 2 bases from J; junction bases left unmatched: 1. The germline CDR1 and CDR2 sequences are ENHRY and SYGVKD. DNA of the CDR3: TGTGCCATCAGTGGGACTAGCGGGAACACAGATACGCAGTATTTT. As protein: CAISGTSGNTDTQYF.

Note on this clone: The same CDR3 can be traced to other DNA sequences in this sample. V usage is TRBV6-5 and J usage is TRBJ1-5; D perhaps matches TRBD1 (5 bases). V was shortened by 8 bases and J by 0 bases, with 14 bases between the two germline ends. CDR3 length: 15 residues. Germline values: CDR1 MNHEY, CDR2 SVGAGI. CDR3 residues: CASRQGRNSNQPQHF. The CDR3 DNA is TGTGCCAGCCGGCAGGGCAGGAATAGCAATCAGCCCCAGCATTTT.

Note on this clone: A read error may account for a junction end that differs from germline. This chain uses TRBV5-5 with TRBJ1-5; D unclear. The CDR3 is made up of 15 amino acids. In germline, CDR1 is SGHKS, CDR2 YYEKEE (reference sequence). The CDR3 DNA is TGTGCCAACAGCTTAACCCTCGACAAGGCCCAGCCCCAGCATTTT. Translated, it gives CANSLTLDKAQPQHF.

The chain has TRBV19 and TRBJ2-7; D is perhaps TRBD1 (6 bases). Germline CDR1 reads LNHDA; CDR2 reads SQIVND (reference sequence). This CDR3 region has 15 residues. V lost 5 bases to trimming and J lost 2 bases, with 16 bases between them. The CDR3 bases are TGTGCCAGTAGTTCACACAGGGTGTCGGCCTACGAGCAGTACTTC. Translation gives CASSSHRVSAYEQYF. Together with reference TRBV19 and TRBJ2-7, the CDR3 gives the full variable domain: DGGITQSPKYLFRKEGQNVTLSCEQNLNHDAMYWYRQDPGQGLRLIYYSQIVNDFQKGDIAEGYSVSREKKESFPLTVTSAQKNPTAFYLCASSSHRVSAYEQYFGPGTRLTVT.

J is TRBJ1-5 and V is TRBV7-2; 7 nucleotides agree with TRBD1. This CDR3 is 16 amino acids long. V lost 1 base to trimming and J lost 6 bases; unmatched junction nucleotides: 9. Germline values: CDR1 SGHTA, CDR2 FQGNSA. CDR3 DNA: TGTGCCAGCAGCTTAGGATATGACAGGGTGGGTCAGCCCCAGCATTTT. It encodes CASSLGYDRVGQPQHF.